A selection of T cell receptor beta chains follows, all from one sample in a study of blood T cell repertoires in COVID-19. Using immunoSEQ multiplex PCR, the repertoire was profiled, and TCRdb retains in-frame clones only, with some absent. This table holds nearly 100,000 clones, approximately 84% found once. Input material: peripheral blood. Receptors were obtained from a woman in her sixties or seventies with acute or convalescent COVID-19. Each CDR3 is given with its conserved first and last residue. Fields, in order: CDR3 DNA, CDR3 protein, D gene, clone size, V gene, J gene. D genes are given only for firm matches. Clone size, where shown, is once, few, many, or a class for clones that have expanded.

cdr3_nt: TGTGCCAGCAGTTACGAGTCTGATGGAAAACTGTTTTTT
cdr3_aa: CASSYESDGKLFF
d_call: .
clone_size: once
v_call: TRBV6-6
j_call: TRBJ1-4

cdr3_nt: TGTGCCAGCAGCTTGGGGACAGGGGTCTATGGCTACACCTTC
cdr3_aa: CASSLGTGVYGYTF
d_call: TRBD1
clone_size: .
v_call: TRBV5-6
j_call: TRBJ1-2

cdr3_nt: TGTGCCTGGGGGGGGACAGGGGGCGACTATGGCTACACCTTC
cdr3_aa: CAWGGTGGDYGYTF
d_call: TRBD1
clone_size: .
v_call: TRBV30
j_call: TRBJ1-2

cdr3_nt: TGTGCCAGCAGCCTCTCGGGGGATACGCAGTATTTT
cdr3_aa: CASSLSGDTQYF
d_call: .
clone_size: .
v_call: TRBV7-2
j_call: TRBJ2-3

cdr3_nt: TGTGCCAGCAGTTCGACTGTAAGCTCCTACAATGAGCAGTTCTTC
cdr3_aa: CASSSTVSSYNEQFF
d_call: .
clone_size: few
v_call: TRBV6-5
j_call: TRBJ2-1

cdr3_nt: TGTGCCAGTGAACAGGAGCTGAACACTGAAGCTTTCTTT
cdr3_aa: CASEQELNTEAFF
d_call: .
clone_size: .
v_call: TRBV2
j_call: TRBJ1-1

cdr3_nt: TGCGCCAGCAGTGAATTGGCAGGGCGAGGTAGCAATCAGCCCCAGCATTTT
cdr3_aa: CASSELAGRGSNQPQHF
d_call: .
clone_size: .
v_call: TRBV10-2
j_call: TRBJ1-5

cdr3_nt: TGTGCCACCAGTGATCCAGGGATTCCCTACGAGCAGTACTTC
cdr3_aa: CATSDPGIPYEQYF
d_call: .
clone_size: .
v_call: TRBV24-1
j_call: TRBJ2-7

cdr3_nt: TGTGCCAGCAGCCCCGGGGGTGTCGGCACTGAAGCTTTCTTT
cdr3_aa: CASSPGGVGTEAFF
d_call: .
clone_size: .
v_call: TRBV3-1/TRBV3-2
j_call: TRBJ1-1

cdr3_nt: TGTGCCAGCAGCCCTAGCGGGGGGGCCCAAGAGACCCAGTACTTC
cdr3_aa: CASSPSGGAQETQYF
d_call: TRBD2
clone_size: few
v_call: TRBV5-4
j_call: TRBJ2-5

cdr3_nt: TGTGCCAGCAGCTTAGCTATAGCGGGACTAACAGATACGCAGTATTTT
cdr3_aa: CASSLAIAGLTDTQYF
d_call: TRBD2
clone_size: .
v_call: TRBV7-2
j_call: TRBJ2-3

cdr3_nt: TGTGCCAGCCTCGGGCGAAGCGGGGTACTTCACCCCCTCCACTTT
cdr3_aa: CASLGRSGVLHPLHF
d_call: .
clone_size: .
v_call: TRBV2
j_call: TRBJ1-6

cdr3_nt: TGCGCCAGCAGCCAAGAGCAGGGCAGGGGTGAAAAACTGTTTTTT
cdr3_aa: CASSQEQGRGEKLFF
d_call: .
clone_size: .
v_call: TRBV4-1
j_call: TRBJ1-4

cdr3_nt: TGTGCCAGCAGCGCCGGAGCGGGAAGGACCGGGACCCAGTACTTC
cdr3_aa: CASSAGAGRTGTQYF
d_call: TRBD2
clone_size: .
v_call: TRBV7-2
j_call: TRBJ2-5

cdr3_nt: TGTGCCAGCAGCTTGGCCCTTGACAGGGGGTTGAATCAGCCCCAGCATTTT
cdr3_aa: CASSLALDRGLNQPQHF
d_call: TRBD1
clone_size: .
v_call: TRBV5-5
j_call: TRBJ1-5

cdr3_nt: TGCGCCAGCAGCCAGGGGGCAGCCCAAGAGACCCAGTACTTC
cdr3_aa: CASSQGAAQETQYF
d_call: TRBD1
clone_size: .
v_call: TRBV5-1
j_call: TRBJ2-5

cdr3_nt: TGTGCCAGCAGTGAAGCGCCCAGGGAAAAACTGTTTTTT
cdr3_aa: CASSEAPREKLFF
d_call: .
clone_size: .
v_call: TRBV2
j_call: TRBJ1-4

cdr3_nt: TGTGCCAGCTCGGGACGGACTAGCGGGGGGGCAGATACGCAGTATTTT
cdr3_aa: CASSGRTSGGADTQYF
d_call: TRBD2
clone_size: .
v_call: TRBV18
j_call: TRBJ2-3

cdr3_nt: TGTGCCAGCAGCTTAGTAGGGGATGGCTACACCTTC
cdr3_aa: CASSLVGDGYTF
d_call: .
clone_size: .
v_call: TRBV7-2
j_call: TRBJ1-2

cdr3_nt: TGTGCCAGCAGCCGAGCGGACAGGAGCTCCTATAATTCACCCCTCCACTTT
cdr3_aa: CASSRADRSSYNSPLHF
d_call: TRBD1
clone_size: .
v_call: TRBV14
j_call: TRBJ1-6

cdr3_nt: TGTGCCAGCAGCCCGCGCGGGTCGAGCACCGGGGAGCTGTTTTTT
cdr3_aa: CASSPRGSSTGELFF
d_call: .
clone_size: .
v_call: TRBV9
j_call: TRBJ2-2

cdr3_nt: TGTGCCAGCGGAAGAACTAGCGGGGGCAATCTTTACAATGAGCAGTTCTTC
cdr3_aa: CASGRTSGGNLYNEQFF
d_call: TRBD2
clone_size: .
v_call: TRBV2
j_call: TRBJ2-1

cdr3_nt: TGTGCCAGCTCACCTGAGAGTAGTCAGCCCCAGCATTTT
cdr3_aa: CASSPESSQPQHF
d_call: .
clone_size: .
v_call: TRBV18
j_call: TRBJ1-5

cdr3_nt: TGCGCCAGCAGCCCGGGACTGGCCTACAATGAGCAGTTCTTC
cdr3_aa: CASSPGLAYNEQFF
d_call: .
clone_size: .
v_call: TRBV4-3
j_call: TRBJ2-1

cdr3_nt: TGCGCCAGCAGCTTGGATCTTCTTAACTATGGCTACACCTTC
cdr3_aa: CASSLDLLNYGYTF
d_call: .
clone_size: medium-sized
v_call: TRBV5-1
j_call: TRBJ1-2